This entry lists 18 T cell receptor beta chains sequenced from one sample in a study of blood T cell repertoires in COVID-19. Profiling relied on immunoSEQ multiplex PCR, and the TCRdb table lists in-frame clones only, not all of them. The table lists about 120,000 clones, approximately 83% of them singletons. Sequencing used peripheral blood. These receptors were collected from a woman aged 70-85 years with acute or convalescent COVID-19.

The sample holds one count of this clone. The genes are TRBV4-2 and TRBJ1-2; a weak D match, TRBD1 (6 bases). Trimming left V 6 bases short and J 6 bases short, with 20 bases between. This CDR3 has 15 amino acids. CDR1 and CDR2 (germline): LGHNA, YNFKEQ. CDR3 coding DNA: TGTGCCAGCAGTGGGGCCCCGGACAGATTAGATGGCTACACCTTC. As protein: CASSGAPDRLDGYTF.

The chain joins TRBV14 to TRBJ1-1; 7 positions match TRBD1. The CDR3 has 16 amino acids. The trim removed 1 base at V and 3 bases at J, leaving 8 bases unmatched. The germline V gene has CDR1 SGHDN and CDR2 FVKESK. CDR3 DNA: TGTGCCAGCAGCCAAGGGGAGAGGGGGCAGGACACTGAAGCTTTCTTT. Protein sequence: CASSQGERGQDTEAFF.

This clone was observed a single time. The gene calls are TRBV13 and TRBJ2-7, with TRBD1 matching over 8 bases. The CDR3 is 14 amino acids. Germline-derived CDR1 and CDR2 are PRHDT and FYEKMQ (reference sequence). With 4 bases clipped from V and 3 bases from J, the junction kept 5 bases outside the gene matches. The CDR3 DNA is TGTGCCAGCAGCTCAGGGACAGGACGCTACGAGCAGTACTTC. Its protein product is CASSSGTGRYEQYF.

The chain couples TRBV3-1 (or the pseudogene TRBV3-2) to TRBJ1-2, with D possibly matching TRBD1 (5 bases). V lost 1 base, J lost 8 bases, and 17 bases lay in between. This CDR3 comprises 15 residues. The V gene's germline CDR1 is LGHDT and CDR2 YNNKEL (reference sequence). The CDR3 DNA reads TGTGCCAGCAGCCAAGTTTTGGGGGGTAGTGGCGGCTACACCTTC. This encodes CASSQVLGGSGGYTF.

The chain recombines TRBV14 with TRBJ1-1; D gene ambiguous. Germline V gives CDR1 SGHDN, CDR2 FVKESK. V shed 6 bases and J shed 7 bases, with 18 bases lying between them. The CDR3 is made up of 14 amino acids. In nucleotides, the CDR3 is TGTGCCAGCAGTCTAAAGGTGGGCGGGGTTGAAGCTTTCTTT. It translates to CASSLKVGGVEAFF.

J is TRBJ2-3 and V is TRBV5-5, with 8 bases lining up with TRBD1. CDR1 is SGHKS, CDR2 YYEKEE, per germline (reference sequence). The ends lost 0 bases at V and 3 bases at J; junction bases unmatched: 0. This CDR3 is built from 14 residues. CDR3 nucleotide sequence: TGTGCCAGCAGCTTGGACAGGGGGACAGATACGCAGTATTTT. It is translated as CASSLDRGTDTQYF.

The rearrangement links TRBV6-5 to TRBJ2-7; possibly TRBD2 for D (6 bases). Trimming removed 9 bases from V and 6 bases from J, with 12 bases in between. CDR3 length: 11 residues. CDR1 is MNHEY, CDR2 SVGAGI, per germline. The CDR3 loop reads CASSMGGEQYF. The CDR3 region has the DNA TGTGCCAGTTCGATGGGAGGCGAGCAGTACTTC.

The chain couples TRBV28 to TRBJ2-7; D possibly corresponds to TRBD2 (6 bases). Germline CDR1 and CDR2: MDHEN and SYDVKM. The ends were cut back, 7 bases at V and 1 base at J, with 14 bases in the middle. This CDR3 region has 14 residues. CDR3: CASMPGVGSYEQYF. CDR3 sequence (DNA): TGTGCCAGCATGCCGGGAGTCGGTTCCTACGAGCAGTACTTC.

The chain uses TRBV7-8 and TRBJ2-1, with 7 bases fitting TRBD2. The V and J ends lost 6 bases and 3 bases, in that order; junction bases with no gene match: 5. Germline loops: CDR1 SGHVS, CDR2 FQNEAQ. CDR3 size: 14 residues. CDR3 bases: TGTGCCAGCAGTAAGCGGGAAGTCTACAATGAGCAGTTCTTC. The encoded protein is CASSKREVYNEQFF.

As regards this clone: Other DNA sequences in the same sample also yield this CDR3. This sequence joins TRBV7-9 and TRBJ1-5; no reliable D call. Trimming removed 1 base at V and 4 bases at J, with 11 bases between. In germline, CDR1 is SEHNR, CDR2 FQNEAQ (reference sequence). This CDR3 has 15 residues. CDR3 loop: CASSLGGTGNQPQHF. CDR3 DNA sequence: TGTGCCAGCAGCTTAGGGGGAACGGGGAATCAGCCCCAGCATTTT.

The rearrangement joins TRBV7-7 to TRBJ2-1, with a tentative D call TRBD1 (5 bases). CDR1 is SSHAT, CDR2 FNYEAQ, per germline (reference sequence). The CDR3 contains 15 residues. V lost 3 bases and J lost 0, with 9 bases in between. The CDR3 nucleotides are TGTGCCAGCAGCTTCAGTCAGGGCTCCTACAATGAGCAGTTCTTC. This translates into CASSFSQGSYNEQFF.

The CDR3 DNA reads TGTGCCAGCAGTTACTCGACAGGGGGTTTTTATGGCTACACCTTC. It translates to CASSYSTGGFYGYTF. The chain links TRBV6-5 to TRBJ1-2, with TRBD1 identical over 9 bases. The V gene end was trimmed by 0 bases and the J gene end by 5 bases; junction bases not matched to a gene: 4. Per the germline V gene, CDR1 is MNHEY and CDR2 is SVGAGI. The CDR3 runs 15 residues.

This rearrangement joins TRBV5-1 to TRBJ2-3, with 9 bases matching TRBD1. Unmatched junction bases numbered 8, after V lost 4 bases and J lost 5 bases. The CDR3 runs 15 residues. CDR1 and CDR2 (germline): SGHRS, YFSETQ. The CDR3 bases are TGCGCCAGCAGCCGCCGACAGGGGGTTGAAGATACGCAGTATTTT. It is translated as CASSRRQGVEDTQYF. Combining the CDR3 with reference TRBV5-1 and TRBJ2-3 gives the whole variable domain KAGVTQTPRYLIKTRGQQVTLSCSPISGHRSVSWYQQTPGQGLQFLFEYFSETQRNKGNFPGRFSGRQFSNSRSEMNVSTLELGDSALYLCASSRRQGVEDTQYFGPGTRLTVL.

This chain links TRBV4-1 with TRBJ2-5; 8 nucleotides match TRBD2. The ends lost 4 bases at V and 5 bases at J; junction bases unmatched: 6. The V gene's germline CDR1 is MGHRA and CDR2 YSYEKL. This CDR3 region has 14 residues. The CDR3, as DNA: TGCGCCAGCAGCCTGAGCGGGAGAGCGGAGACCCAGTACTTC. It translates to CASSLSGRAETQYF.

This clone has only one observation. The J gene is TRBJ1-3, the V gene TRBV29-1, with D hard to call. The V and J ends lost 4 bases and 0 bases respectively, with 10 bases between them. The CDR3 is made up of 14 amino acids. Germline V gene sequence: CDR1 SQVTM, CDR2 ANQGSEA. This CDR3 is CSVVHSLSGNTIYF. The CDR3 nucleotides are TGCAGCGTTGTACACAGTCTCTCTGGAAACACCATATATTTT.

V is TRBV2 and J is TRBJ2-2; 10 bases align to TRBD2. This CDR3 is built from 18 residues. Trimming took 6 bases from V and 0 from J; bases not matched to a gene: 10. In germline, CDR1 is SNHLY, CDR2 FYNNEI. DNA for the CDR3: TGTGCCAGCAGCCGCACCGGGACTAGCGTCGCGAACACCGGGGAGCTGTTTTTT. It is translated as CASSRTGTSVANTGELFF.

J is TRBJ2-1 and V is TRBV7-7, with 8 bases lining up with TRBD2. This CDR3 is 14 amino acids long. Looked up from germline, CDR1 is SSHAT and CDR2 is FNYEAQ (reference sequence). The ends lost 1 base at V and 9 bases at J; junction bases unmatched: 5. CDR3 protein: CASSLERGYGEQFF. CDR3 in DNA: TGTGCCAGCAGCTTAGAGCGGGGGTACGGTGAGCAGTTCTTC.

This clone was found a few times. The rearrangement links TRBV5-6 to TRBJ2-3; D may be TRBD1 (5 bases). This CDR3 has 14 residues. Germline CDR1 reads SGHDT; CDR2 reads YYEEEE. V lost 4 bases and J 3 bases, leaving 12 bases between the germline ends. As DNA, the CDR3 is TGTGCCAGCAGCCTAGGACAAGCAACAGATACGCAGTATTTT. It codes for CASSLGQATDTQYF.